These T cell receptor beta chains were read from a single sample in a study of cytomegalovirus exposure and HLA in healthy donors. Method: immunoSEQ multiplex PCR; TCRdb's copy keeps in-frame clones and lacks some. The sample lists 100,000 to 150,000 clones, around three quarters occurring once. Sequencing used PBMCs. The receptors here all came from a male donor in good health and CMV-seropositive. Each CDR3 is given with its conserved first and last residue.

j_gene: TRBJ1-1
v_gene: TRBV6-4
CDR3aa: CASSSGTDLFF

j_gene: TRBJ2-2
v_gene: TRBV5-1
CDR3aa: CASSLDPGTGGTGELFF

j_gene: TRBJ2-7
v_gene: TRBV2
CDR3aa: CASSGGDSKYEQYF

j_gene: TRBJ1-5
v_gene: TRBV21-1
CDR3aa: CASSTRDRNQPQHF

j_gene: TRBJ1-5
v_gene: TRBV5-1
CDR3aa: CASSWRGGHNQPQHF

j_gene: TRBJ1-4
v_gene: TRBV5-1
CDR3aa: CASSLQGVNEKLFF

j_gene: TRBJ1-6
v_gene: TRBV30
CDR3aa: CAWSQTIRDSPLHF

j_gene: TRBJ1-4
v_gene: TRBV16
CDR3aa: CASSQGTSNEKLFF

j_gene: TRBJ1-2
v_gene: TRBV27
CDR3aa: CASSLHRAVNYGYTF

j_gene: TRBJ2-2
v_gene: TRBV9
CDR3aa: CASSRQGATNTGELFF

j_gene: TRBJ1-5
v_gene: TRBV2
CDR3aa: CASSDRGTPGNQPQHF

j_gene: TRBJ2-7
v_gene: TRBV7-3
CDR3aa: CASSLSGGEQYF

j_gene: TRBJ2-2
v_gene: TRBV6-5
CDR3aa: CASSYSGQGGTGELFF

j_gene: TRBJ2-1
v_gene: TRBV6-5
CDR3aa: CASSYVRGDYNEQFF

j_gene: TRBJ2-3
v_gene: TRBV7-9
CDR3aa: CASSYWSGGVTDTQYF

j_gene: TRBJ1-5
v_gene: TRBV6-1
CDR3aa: CASGRQGLVQPQHF

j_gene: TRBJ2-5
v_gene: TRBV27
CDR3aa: CASSLLGRGQETQYF

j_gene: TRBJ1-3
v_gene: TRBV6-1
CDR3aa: CASSAQALVSGNTIYF

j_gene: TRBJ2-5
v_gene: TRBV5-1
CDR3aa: CASSAGQGASVQETQYF

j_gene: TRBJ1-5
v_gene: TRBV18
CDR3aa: CASSSGQGPSNQPQHF

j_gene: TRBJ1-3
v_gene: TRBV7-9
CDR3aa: CASSLKGVSGNTIYF

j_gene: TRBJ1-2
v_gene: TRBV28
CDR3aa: CASSRTAYYGYTF

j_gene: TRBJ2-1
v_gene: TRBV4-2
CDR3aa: CASSQAIGQGLGNEQLF

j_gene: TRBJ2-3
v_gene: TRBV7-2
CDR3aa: CASSLQLTSGSTDTQYF

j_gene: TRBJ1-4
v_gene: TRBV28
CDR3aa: CASRGTATNEKLFF

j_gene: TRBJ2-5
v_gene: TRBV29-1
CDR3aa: CSVGQQETQYF

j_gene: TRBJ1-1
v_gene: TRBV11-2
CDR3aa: CASSLDQRGEVGMNTEAFF

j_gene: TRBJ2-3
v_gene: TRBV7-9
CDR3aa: CASSLGSLAGGTDTQYF

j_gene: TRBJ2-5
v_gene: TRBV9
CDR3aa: CASSVGSSGGFQETQYF

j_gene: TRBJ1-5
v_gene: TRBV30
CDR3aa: CAWSVRTGVNQPQHF

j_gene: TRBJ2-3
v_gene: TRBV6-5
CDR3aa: CASTQAGGITDTQYF